The 21 T cell receptor beta chains below all came from one sample that was sequenced in a study of blood T cells in healthy people across ages. Together with a sample-barcoded 5' primer, a J-beta primer mix was included in a second PCR lasting about 6 to 11 cycles. Each CDR3 protein is one row after TCRdb ran MiXCR on the 5' RACE reads. The sample holds over a million distinct CDR3 sequences, around 55% seen once. Sequencing used blood. Every receptor here comes from a man in his late teens or twenties in good health.

The V gene is TRBV6-5, the J gene TRBJ2-5; no clear D gene. V was pared by 0 bases and J by 11 bases, with 22 bases between. The CDR3 consists of 16 residues. Germline assignment: CDR1 MNHEY and CDR2 SVGAGI. This chain's CDR3 is CASSYSIPFGDNEQYF. The CDR3 bases are TGTGCCAGCAGTTACTCGATCCCCTTTGGCGACAATGAGCAGTACTTC.

The chain combines TRBV29-1 with TRBJ2-5, with TRBD1 identical over 7 bases. J lost 2 bases, V lost 6 bases, and 9 bases had no gene match. CDR1 is SQVTM and CDR2 is ANQGSEA in the germline V gene. The CDR3 is 14 residues long. CDR3 DNA sequence: TGCAGCGTGGCGGACAGGAGTCATCAAGAGACCCAGTACTTC. Its translation: CSVADRSHQETQYF. Based on the CDR3 plus reference TRBV29-1 and TRBJ2-5, the full variable domain is SAVISQKPSRDICQRGTSLTIQCQVDSQVTMMFWYRQQPGQSLTLIATANQGSEATYESGFVIDKFPISRPNLTFSTLTVSNMSPEDSSIYLCSVADRSHQETQYFGPGTRLLVL.

The chain's CDR3 is CASSLDPLITGELFF. Written as DNA, the CDR3 is TGCGCCAGCAGCTTGGACCCTCTAATCACCGGGGAGCTGTTTTTT. The chain combines TRBV5-1 with TRBJ2-2; D uncertain. The CDR3 is 15 residues long. V lost 0 bases and J 4 bases, leaving 10 bases between the germline ends. Germline V CDR1 and CDR2: SGHRS, YFSETQ. Variable domain in full (rest from reference TRBV5-1 and TRBJ2-2): KAGVTQTPRYLIKTRGQQVTLSCSPISGHRSVSWYQQTPGQGLQFLFEYFSETQRNKGNFPGRFSGRQFSNSRSEMNVSTLELGDSALYLCASSLDPLITGELFFGEGSRLTVL.

The J gene is TRBJ2-4, the V gene TRBV2; TRBD2 is a possible D gene (5 bases). Deletions cut 3 bases from V and 7 bases from J, with 10 bases between. The CDR3 has 13 amino acids. Germline V CDR1 and CDR2: SNHLY, FYNNEI. In nucleotides, the CDR3 is TGTGCCAGCAGTGATCGGGGTGGGAACATTCAGTACTTC. Protein product: CASSDRGGNIQYF.

This clonotype has a handful of counts. The chain recombines TRBV20-1 with TRBJ1-2; D call uncertain. CDR3 size: 15 residues. CDR1 is DFQATT and CDR2 is SNEGSKA in the germline V gene (reference sequence). Trimming left V 6 bases short and J 5 bases short, with 22 bases between. CDR3 in amino acids: CSAKQNWDGFYGYTF. Written as DNA, the CDR3 is TGCAGTGCCAAACAAAATTGGGATGGCTTTTATGGCTACACCTTC.

The V gene is TRBV19, the J gene TRBJ2-1; D is uncertain. The germline V gene encodes CDR1 LNHDA and CDR2 SQIVND (reference sequence). Trimming stripped 2 bases from V and 3 bases from J, with 8 bases between. The CDR3 is made up of 14 amino acids. CDR3 sequence: CASSISSYYNEQFF. In DNA, the CDR3 is TGTGCCAGTAGTATATCGTCTTACTACAATGAGCAGTTCTTC.

V and J are TRBV20-1 and TRBJ1-2; no clear D gene. This CDR3 comprises 13 residues. In germline, CDR1 is DFQATT, CDR2 SNEGSKA (reference sequence). V shed 0 bases and J shed 4 bases, with 9 bases lying between them. The CDR3 DNA is TGCAGTGCTAGAGATTCCTACCGCTATGGCTACACCTTC. It yields the protein CSARDSYRYGYTF.

The gene calls are TRBV29-1 and TRBJ2-7, with 7 nucleotides matching TRBD2. J lost 4 bases, V lost 3 bases, and 6 bases had no gene match. The CDR3 contains 13 residues. Germline CDR1 reads SQVTM; CDR2 reads ANQGSEA. In nucleotides, the CDR3 is TGCAGCGTTGACGGTGGGGGGGTTTACGAGCAGTACTTC. It is translated as CSVDGGGVYEQYF.

CDR3 loop: CASRAWGATNEKLFF. As DNA, the CDR3 is TGTGCCAGCAGGGCTTGGGGGGCAACTAATGAAAAACTGTTTTTT. The chain recombines TRBV5-5 with TRBJ1-4; TRBD1 is a possible D gene (5 bases). This CDR3 comprises 15 residues. Germline V gene sequence: CDR1 SGHKS, CDR2 YYEKEE (reference sequence). The germline V and J ends were trimmed by 5 bases and 0 bases, with 11 bases remaining between them.

In this sample, this clonotype turned up many times. The V gene is TRBV20-1, the J gene TRBJ2-7; D is perhaps TRBD1 (6 bases). V gave up 4 bases and J gave up 2 bases, with 12 bases separating them. CDR3 length: 13 residues. Per germline, CDR1 DFQATT and CDR2 SNEGSKA (reference sequence). CDR3 DNA: TGCAGTGCTATACAGGGACCGACCTACGAGCAGTACTTC. This sequence encodes CSAIQGPTYEQYF.

CDR3 nucleotides: TGTGCCACCAGTGCCCCGAGGGGGGTGTTAAACAATCAGCCCCAGCATTTT. Residues: CATSAPRGVLNNQPQHF. V is TRBV24-1 and J is TRBJ1-5, with a weak D call TRBD1 (6 bases). This CDR3 region has 17 residues. The germline V gene encodes CDR1 KGHDR and CDR2 SFDVKD. Trimming shortened V by 5 bases and J by 3 bases, and 19 bases separated the two germline ends.

The gene calls are TRBV12-3 or TRBV12-4 and TRBJ1-2; D ambiguous. Trimming pared 3 bases from V and 2 bases from J, leaving 4 bases between. This CDR3 region has 12 residues. CDR3 sequence (DNA): TGTGCCAGCAGTTTCTACAACTATGGCTACACCTTC. Translating gives CASSFYNYGYTF.

This clonotype was seen a single time. V is TRBV15 and J is TRBJ2-7; D unclear. V was pared by 0 bases and J by 7 bases, with 13 bases between. The CDR3 length is 14 residues. Per germline, CDR1 LNHNV and CDR2 YYDKDF (reference sequence). The CDR3 spells CATSRDLVSHEQYF. The CDR3, as DNA: TGTGCCACCAGCAGAGATCTAGTATCCCATGAGCAGTACTTC.

The V call is TRBV29-1, the J call TRBJ2-1; D is possibly TRBD2 (5 bases). This CDR3 has 15 amino acids. Trimming stripped 5 bases from V and 2 bases from J, with 16 bases between. The germline V gene encodes CDR1 SQVTM and CDR2 ANQGSEA. CDR3 DNA sequence: TGCAGCGTTCCCCGGGGTAGCGCAACCTACAATGAGCAGTTCTTC. Translation gives CSVPRGSATYNEQFF.

The sample holds a few counts of this clonotype. This chain uses TRBV20-1 with TRBJ2-5, with TRBD1 as a possible D gene (6 bases). The V end was cut by 1 base, the J end by 11 bases, with 17 bases between. CDR3 length: 13 residues. Germline lookup yields CDR1 DFQATT and CDR2 SNEGSKA (reference sequence). CDR3 in amino acids: CSARAGTPKMQYF. CDR3 DNA: TGCAGTGCTAGAGCCGGGACACCTAAAATGCAGTACTTC.

The gene calls are TRBV27 and TRBJ2-1; 11 bases fit TRBD2. This CDR3 has 16 residues. Trimming took 4 bases from V and 8 from J; bases not matched to a gene: 10. The germline V gene encodes CDR1 MNHEY and CDR2 SMNVEV (reference sequence). The CDR3 protein is CASSSPLAGGRYEQFF. CDR3 DNA sequence: TGTGCCAGCAGTTCCCCCCTAGCGGGAGGCCGGTATGAGCAGTTCTTC.

The gene calls are TRBV7-2 and TRBJ2-3, with a possible D match to TRBD1 (6 bases). CDR3 size: 15 residues. Trimming stripped 4 bases from V and 4 bases from J, with 15 bases between. In germline, CDR1 is SGHTA, CDR2 FQGNSA. CDR3 sequence: CASSWTVEIADTQYF. The CDR3 DNA sequence: TGTGCCAGCAGCTGGACAGTTGAAATCGCAGATACGCAGTATTTT.

The DNA for the CDR3 is TGTGCCATCTTGGTGATCGGCTCCTACGAGCAGTACTTC. Protein sequence: CAILVIGSYEQYF. The chain has TRBV11-2 and TRBJ2-7; D not certain. V was shortened by 10 bases and J by 0 bases, with 13 bases between the two germline ends. CDR1 is SGHAT and CDR2 is FQNNGV in the germline V gene. This CDR3 spans 13 amino acids.

The chain combines TRBV20-1 with TRBJ1-4, with 7 bases matching TRBD1. CDR3 length: 15 residues. V shed 6 bases and J 2 bases; nucleotides not matched to a gene: 9. The germline gives CDR1 DFQATT, CDR2 SNEGSKA (reference sequence). The CDR3 coding sequence is TGCAGTGCGACACAGGGGTTAACGACTAATGAAAAACTGTTTTTT. This gives the protein CSATQGLTTNEKLFF.

This sequence joins TRBV5-1 and TRBJ2-3; D gene uncertain. This CDR3 contains 14 residues. Trimming left V 7 bases short and J 0 bases short, with 12 bases between. CDR1 is SGHRS, CDR2 YFSETQ, per germline. The CDR3 DNA sequence: TGCGCCAGCCAGGCCAGTGGGAGCACAGATACGCAGTATTTT. This sequence encodes CASQASGSTDTQYF.

V gene TRBV6-2 or TRBV6-3 combines with J gene TRBJ1-6, with TRBD1 as a possible D gene (6 bases). The length of the CDR3 is 16 residues. V was shortened by 5 bases and J by 3 bases, with 14 bases between the two germline ends. Germline values: CDR1 MNHEY, CDR2 SVGEGT. The CDR3 DNA follows: TGTGCCAGCAGTCCCCGGGACACCGACTATAATTCACCCCTCCACTTT. Its translation: CASSPRDTDYNSPLHF.